The TCR beta chain described here comes from a study of Graves' ophthalmopathy and Graves' hyperthyroidism. Study-wide background: Peripheral blood collection took place at initial diagnosis, before any treatment. Study findings and constraints: Appearing in blood as well were most expanded thyroid clonotypes above 0.001 frequency. Sensitivity reached around 67% and specificity about 73% when the model predicted ophthalmopathy progression.

For repertoire sequencing, the TCR beta CDR3 regions were amplified from RNA transcripts. First-round RT-PCR relied on HTBI primers, and a second-round multiplex PCR came next. TCRdb ran MiXCR on the multiplex PCR reads and lists one entry per CDR3 protein. This sample has 150,000 or so distinct CDR3 sequences, with roughly two fifths found just once. This clonotype was seen repeatedly, ten times or more. As yet, its antigen is unknown. Germline-derived CDR1 and CDR2 are SNHLY and FYNNEI. This CDR3 region has 13 residues. Deletions cut 7 bases from V and 4 bases from J, with 13 bases between. Other autoimmune diseases, uncontrolled infections, pregnancy or lactation ruled patients out of participation.

This chain joins TRBV2 and TRBJ1-2; D remains unclear. This clonotype originated in a man aged 30 to 45 with Graves' ophthalmopathy. Material for sequencing was peripheral blood. The CDR3 DNA sequence: TGTGCCAGCATAATACGGCGAGCCTATGGCTACACCTTC. Amino acids: CASIIRRAYGYTF.